This TCR beta chain was sequenced for a study of T-cell reconstitution after alpha-beta-depleted transplantation in children. This clonotype came up a few times. Unique molecular identifiers tagged the TCRbeta library. Each CDR3 protein gets one entry after TCRdb re-called the PCR reads with MiXCR. Found here are about 230,000 distinct CDR3 sequences, about 12% of them singletons; the top ten hold around 2.8%. This clonotype was sampled from a human donor who donated a stem cell graft to a child with acute lymphoblastic leukemia. Specimen: PBMCs from the stem cell graft donor, collected from the stem cell graft.

Written as DNA, the CDR3 is TGCGCCAGCAGCCCCGGGACAGGGTATTCACCCCTCCACTTT. Protein sequence: CASSPGTGYSPLHF. The V call is TRBV4-3, the J call TRBJ1-6; 9 bases agree with TRBD1. The CDR3 has 14 amino acids. J was trimmed by 8 bases and V by 4 bases; bases with no gene match: 3. Germline assignment: CDR1 LGHNA and CDR2 YSLEER.